Following are 14 T cell receptor beta chains from one sample sequenced in a study of regulatory dendritic cells for organ transplantation. CFSE-labeled sorted T cells met regulatory or mature dendritic cells for under 6 days. Their specific antigens are unknown. Measured with immunoSEQ multiplex PCR; TCRdb has only the in-frame clones, and not every one. Here the sample spans approximately 18,000 clones, less than 80% being singletons. Sequencing used memory CD4+ T cells from blood cultured with regulatory dendritic cells. Specified subset: CD45RO+ memory T cells. All receptors come from a human donor in good health.

The V call is TRBV6-5, the J call TRBJ1-1, with D hard to call. The V and J ends lost 8 bases and 6 bases respectively, with 13 bases between them. Germline V gene data show CDR1 as MNHEY and CDR2 as SVGAGI. This CDR3 contains 12 residues. CDR3 coding DNA: TGTGCCAGCCGACCCCTTAATGCTGAAGCTTTCTTT. Its protein product is CASRPLNAEAFF.

This clone was recorded a few times. This chain uses TRBV11-3 with TRBJ2-2, with D possibly TRBD1 on 5 matching bases. The CDR3 length is 17 residues. Trimming took off 5 bases at V and 3 bases at J, with 19 bases between the two ends. CDR1 and CDR2 (germline): SGHNT, YENEEA. CDR3 sequence reads: CASSPGTGRSDTGELFF. The CDR3 region has the DNA TGTGCCAGCAGCCCGGGTACAGGACGGAGTGACACCGGGGAGCTGTTTTTT.

This chain uses TRBV11-2 with TRBJ2-7, with TRBD2 as a possible D gene (6 bases). Germline values: CDR1 SGHAT, CDR2 FQNNGV. V was shortened by 2 bases and J by 5 bases, with 16 bases between the two germline ends. The CDR3 is 15 residues long. The DNA for the CDR3 is TGTGCCAGCAGCTTATTATGGGGGGATGAGGACGAGCAGTACTTC. Translation gives CASSLLWGDEDEQYF.

The chain joins TRBV18 to TRBJ1-4, with D unresolved. This CDR3 contains 16 residues. Trimming left V 0 bases short and J 5 bases short, with 13 bases between. In germline, CDR1 is KGHSH, CDR2 LQKENI. The CDR3 is CASSPPSGRPNEKLFF. CDR3 DNA: TGTGCCAGCTCACCACCTTCCGGCAGACCAAATGAAAAACTGTTTTTT. The variable domain in full, with the rest retrieved from reference TRBV18 and TRBJ1-4, is NAGVMQNPRHLVRRRGQEARLRCSPMKGHSHVYWYRQLPEEGLKFMVYLQKENIIDESGMPKERFSAEFPKEGPSILRIQQVVRGDSAAYFCASSPPSGRPNEKLFFGSGTQLSVL.

The chain employs TRBV10-3 and TRBJ2-3; TRBD2 matches at 11 bases. The V and J ends lost 5 bases and 3 bases, in that order; junction bases with no gene match: 10. Germline assignment: CDR1 ENHRY and CDR2 SYGVKD. The CDR3 is made up of 17 amino acids. CDR3 in DNA: TGTGCCATCAGTCGGCCTAGCGGGGGGCTTCTTACAGATACGCAGTATTTT. It codes for CAISRPSGGLLTDTQYF.

The chain is built from TRBV5-8 and TRBJ2-5; TRBD2 aligns across 11 bases. The V and J ends lost 0 bases and 2 bases, in that order; junction bases with no gene match: 3. The CDR3 spans 16 residues. Germline V gene lookup returns CDR1 SGHTS and CDR2 YDEGEE. CDR3 protein: CASSLVAGGIQETQYF. The CDR3 DNA reads TGTGCCAGCAGCTTGGTAGCGGGGGGGATTCAAGAGACCCAGTACTTC.

The rearrangement uses TRBV19 and TRBJ2-5, with 7 bases that match TRBD2. Trimming took 0 bases from V and 5 from J; bases not matched to a gene: 9. CDR1 LNHDA and CDR2 SQIVND come from the germline V gene (reference sequence). The CDR3 contains 16 residues. The CDR3 sequence: CASSIDPGLGLETQYF. The CDR3 DNA follows: TGTGCCAGTAGTATAGACCCAGGACTAGGCCTTGAGACCCAGTACTTC.

The rearrangement uses TRBV19 and TRBJ1-1; TRBD1 matches at 7 bases. The CDR3 spans 14 residues. From germline, CDR1 is LNHDA and CDR2 SQIVND (reference sequence). J was trimmed by 1 base and V by 5 bases; bases with no gene match: 4. CDR3: CASSGGQSNTEAFF. CDR3 coding DNA: TGTGCCAGTAGTGGGGGACAGTCGAACACTGAAGCTTTCTTT.

The V and J genes are TRBV7-8 and TRBJ2-1, with 9 bases fitting TRBD2. This CDR3 contains 16 residues. V shed 5 bases and J 9 bases; nucleotides not matched to a gene: 14. CDR1 is SGHVS and CDR2 is FQNEAQ in the germline V gene. This CDR3 reads CASSRQRSGRMSEQFF. CDR3 nucleotide sequence: TGTGCCAGCAGCCGGCAAAGAAGCGGGAGGATGTCTGAGCAGTTCTTC.

The J gene is TRBJ1-2, the V gene TRBV4-2, with TRBD1 matching over 12 bases. The CDR3 is 16 residues long. The ends lost 0 bases at V and 10 bases at J; junction bases unmatched: 9. The germline gives CDR1 LGHNA, CDR2 YNFKEQ. The CDR3 spells CASSQEVGTGGADYTF. CDR3 bases: TGTGCCAGCAGCCAAGAAGTAGGGACAGGGGGCGCGGACTACACCTTC.

The chain employs TRBV28 and TRBJ1-4; D gene uncertain. Looked up from germline, CDR1 is MDHEN and CDR2 is SYDVKM. V lost 7 bases and J 4 bases, leaving 13 bases between the germline ends. This CDR3 comprises 14 residues. This chain's CDR3 is CASTYGTVNEKLFF. The CDR3 DNA follows: TGTGCCAGCACCTATGGAACAGTTAATGAAAAACTGTTTTTT.

This rearrangement joins TRBV18 to TRBJ1-1; TRBD1 aligns across 9 bases. Germline V gives CDR1 KGHSH, CDR2 LQKENI. Trimming took 4 bases from V and 1 from J; bases not matched to a gene: 10. The CDR3 length is 17 residues. The CDR3: CASSLQGARSGNTEAFF. In nucleotides, the CDR3 is TGTGCCAGCTCACTACAGGGGGCTAGGAGTGGGAACACTGAAGCTTTCTTT.

The gene calls are TRBV7-6 and TRBJ2-3, with D perhaps TRBD2 (7 bases). Germline V gene data show CDR1 as SGHVS and CDR2 as FNYEAQ. V gave up 5 bases and J gave up 10 bases, with 13 bases separating them. The CDR3 runs to 12 residues. The CDR3 DNA sequence: TGTGCCAGCAGCCTAGGGGGAGGGGCGCAGTATTTT. This translates into CASSLGGGAQYF. Together with reference TRBV7-6 and TRBJ2-3, the CDR3 gives the full variable domain: GAGVSQSPRYKVTKRGQDVALRCDPISGHVSLYWYRQALGQGPEFLTYFNYEAQQDKSGLPNDRFSAERPEGSISTLTIQRTEQRDSAMYRCASSLGGGAQYFGPGTRLTVL.

This clone was seen a single time. The J gene is TRBJ2-5, the V gene TRBV7-2; 7 bases map to TRBD2. The CDR3 has 14 amino acids. Trimming took 0 bases from V and 3 from J; bases not matched to a gene: 1. CDR1 is SGHTA, CDR2 FQGNSA, per germline. The CDR3 DNA follows: TGTGCCAGCAGCTTAGCCGCGGGAGAAGAGACCCAGTACTTC. Its translation: CASSLAAGEETQYF.